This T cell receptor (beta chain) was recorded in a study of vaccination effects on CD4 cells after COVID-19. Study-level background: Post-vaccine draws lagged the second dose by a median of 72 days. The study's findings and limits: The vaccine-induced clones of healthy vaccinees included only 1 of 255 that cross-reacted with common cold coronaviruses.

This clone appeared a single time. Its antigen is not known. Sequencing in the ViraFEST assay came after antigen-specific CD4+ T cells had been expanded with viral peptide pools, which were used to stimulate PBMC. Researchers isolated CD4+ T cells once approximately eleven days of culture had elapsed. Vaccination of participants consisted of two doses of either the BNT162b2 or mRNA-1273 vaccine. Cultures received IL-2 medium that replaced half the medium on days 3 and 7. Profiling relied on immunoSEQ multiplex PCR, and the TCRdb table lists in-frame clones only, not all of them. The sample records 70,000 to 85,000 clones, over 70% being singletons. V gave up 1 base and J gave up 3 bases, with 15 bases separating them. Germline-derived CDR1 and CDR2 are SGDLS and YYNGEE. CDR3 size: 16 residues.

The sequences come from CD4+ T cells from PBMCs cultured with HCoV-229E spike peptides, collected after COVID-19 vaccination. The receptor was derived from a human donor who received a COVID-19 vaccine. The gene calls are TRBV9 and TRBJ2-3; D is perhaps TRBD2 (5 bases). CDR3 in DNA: TGTGCCAGCAGCGTATTCGGGGTCGGGCGGACAGATACGCAGTATTTT. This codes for CASSVFGVGRTDTQYF.